The clone carrying this TCR beta chain has just a few counts. Its antigen is unidentified. This sample is part of a study of beta chain features in type 1 diabetes. The V end lost 1 base, the J end lost 0 bases, and 10 bases lay between the germline ends. CDR1 is SQVTM and CDR2 is ANQGSEA in the germline V gene. The length of the CDR3 is 14 residues. TCRB transcripts that were expressed got sequenced, as all of the isolated RNA had been reverse transcribed. Average reads for naive, central memory and regulatory T cell samples were roughly 3.4 million. Assay used: immunoSEQ multiplex PCR; TCRdb lists only in-frame clones, some missing. The sample shows a few hundred thousand clones, approximately 12% of them seen only once. Sorted populations were all over 95% pure. Notes on the study in general: Type 1 diabetes patients showed a moderate but significant shortening of TCRB CDR3s in all four CD4+ subsets.

This chain connects TRBV29-1 to TRBJ2-7, with D possibly matching TRBD1 (6 bases). The sequence was obtained from a woman younger than 35 with type 1 diabetes. Sequencing used naive CD4+ T cells from blood. The CDR3 bases are TGCAGCGTTGAAGCGACAGGTCACTCCTACGAGCAGTACTTC. Its protein is CSVEATGHSYEQYF.